Listed below are T cell receptor beta chains from one sample, sequenced in a study of long-term antiretroviral therapy in people with HIV. Assay: immunoSEQ multiplex PCR; the TCRdb copy retains only in-frame clones and omits some. The data contain 23,000 or so clones, roughly 80% of them seen just once; the ten biggest clones take up around 10%. Sequences were derived from unsorted PBMCs, sampled 2.1 years after starting antiretroviral therapy. The receptor source for this set is a man aged 25 to 40 with HIV. Each CDR3 is given with its conserved first and last residue. Fields, in order: clone size, V gene, D gene, J gene, CDR3 DNA, CDR3 protein. A D gene is named only where the DNA matches it firmly. A clone size is listed for some rows: how often the clone was seen (once, few, many), or a class if it is expanded.

size: .; V: TRBV12-2; D: .; J: TRBJ2-5; DNA: TGTGCAAGTCGCAGGACAGAACAAGAGACCCAGTACTTC; CDR3: CASRRTEQETQYF
size: .; V: TRBV28; D: .; J: TRBJ2-7; DNA: TGTGCCAGCAGTTTAACAGTTAGCTCCTACGAGCAGTACTTC; CDR3: CASSLTVSSYEQYF
size: .; V: TRBV6-9; D: TRBD2; J: TRBJ2-3; DNA: TGTGCCAGCTTCGGGAGGCCCTCGAGGACAGATACGCAGTATTTT; CDR3: CASFGRPSRTDTQYF
size: few; V: TRBV5-5; D: TRBD1; J: TRBJ2-2; DNA: TGTGCCAGCAGCTTGGAGGACAGGGGAGCGAACACCGGGGAGCTGTTTTTT; CDR3: CASSLEDRGANTGELFF
size: .; V: TRBV28; D: .; J: TRBJ2-7; DNA: TGTGCCAGCAGTTTACCCCCTAGCGTCAGAGGCTACGAGCAGTACTTC; CDR3: CASSLPPSVRGYEQYF
size: .; V: TRBV4-2; D: .; J: TRBJ2-7; DNA: TGTGCCAGCAGCCTCGACAGTTCCTACGAGCAGTACTTC; CDR3: CASSLDSSYEQYF
size: .; V: TRBV28; D: .; J: TRBJ2-7; DNA: TGTGCCAGCAGCGTCGTTTACGAGCAGTACTTC; CDR3: CASSVVYEQYF
size: .; V: TRBV19; D: TRBD1; J: TRBJ1-2; DNA: TGTGCCAGTAGACGTGTAAGGACAGGGCCCTATGGCTACACCTTC; CDR3: CASRRVRTGPYGYTF
size: .; V: TRBV30; D: TRBD1; J: TRBJ1-2; DNA: TGTGCCTGGAGTAGACAGGGGAACTATGGCTACACCTTC; CDR3: CAWSRQGNYGYTF
size: .; V: TRBV27; D: .; J: TRBJ2-7; DNA: TGTGCCAGCAGCCGAACACAGGGAGCGAGCTCCTACGAGCAGTACTTC; CDR3: CASSRTQGASSYEQYF
size: .; V: TRBV19; D: .; J: TRBJ2-7; DNA: TGTGCCAGTAGTATTAACAGCCTTTACGAGCAGTACTTC; CDR3: CASSINSLYEQYF
size: .; V: TRBV2; D: .; J: TRBJ2-7; DNA: TGTGCCAGCAGCGAGGTGGGAGGAGCGCCTCGAAGCTCCTACGAGCAGTACTTC; CDR3: CASSEVGGAPRSSYEQYF
size: .; V: TRBV19; D: .; J: TRBJ2-7; DNA: TGTGCCAGTAGTCCTCTCCCAGGGTTCAGCTCCTACGAGCAGTACTTC; CDR3: CASSPLPGFSSYEQYF
size: .; V: TRBV19; D: .; J: TRBJ1-1; DNA: TGTGCCAGTAGTATCGACCCGGGCACTGAAGCTTTCTTT; CDR3: CASSIDPGTEAFF
size: .; V: TRBV14; D: .; J: TRBJ1-2; DNA: TGTGCCAGCAGCCAAGATTTGCGGGCTGGCTACACCTTC; CDR3: CASSQDLRAGYTF
size: .; V: TRBV5-1; D: TRBD1; J: TRBJ2-2; DNA: TGCGCCAGCAGCTTGGGGACAGGGGGGTCGGTTGACACCGGGGAGCTGTTTTTT; CDR3: CASSLGTGGSVDTGELFF
size: .; V: TRBV5-6; D: TRBD1; J: TRBJ1-1; DNA: TGTGCCAGCAGGCGGACAGGGGGGGGCACTGAAGCTTTCTTT; CDR3: CASRRTGGGTEAFF
size: once; V: TRBV27; D: TRBD2; J: TRBJ2-7; DNA: TGTGCCAGCAGTTTACGACCTAGCGGGGCTTACTCCTACGAGCAGTACTTC; CDR3: CASSLRPSGAYSYEQYF
size: .; V: TRBV6-4; D: TRBD2; J: TRBJ2-1; DNA: TGTGCCAGCAGTTCAGCTAGCGGGAGCTCCTACAATGAGCAGTTCTTC; CDR3: CASSSASGSSYNEQFF
size: .; V: TRBV29-1; D: .; J: TRBJ2-3; DNA: TGCAGCGTTGAAGCCTCAGCTTTAGGTACGCAGTATTTT; CDR3: CSVEASALGTQYF
size: .; V: TRBV28; D: .; J: TRBJ2-3; DNA: TGTGCCAGCTCTCGACCCGGACCCGGCACAGATACGCAGTATTTT; CDR3: CASSRPGPGTDTQYF
size: .; V: TRBV5-4; D: .; J: TRBJ1-2; DNA: TGTGCCAGCAGCCGCCGGGCCGTCGACCTCTATGGCTACACCTTC; CDR3: CASSRRAVDLYGYTF
size: .; V: TRBV10-2; D: .; J: TRBJ2-1; DNA: TGCGCCAGCAGTGAGCCAGCTTACAATGAGCAGTTCTTC; CDR3: CASSEPAYNEQFF
size: .; V: TRBV30; D: .; J: TRBJ2-3; DNA: TGTGCCTGGAGACTAAGGGGGGTCGCAGATACGCAGTATTTT; CDR3: CAWRLRGVADTQYF
size: .; V: TRBV4-2; D: TRBD2; J: TRBJ2-7; DNA: TGTGCCAGCAGCCCTGGACTAGCGGGGGGGCTGGACGAGCAGTACTTC; CDR3: CASSPGLAGGLDEQYF
size: .; V: TRBV20-1; D: .; J: TRBJ2-7; DNA: TGCAGTGCTAGCGACCCGGGATCCCGATACTTC; CDR3: CSASDPGSRYF
size: .; V: TRBV5-6; D: .; J: TRBJ1-1; DNA: TGTGCCAGCAGCTGGGTAGGGGTGAACACTGAAGCTTTCTTT; CDR3: CASSWVGVNTEAFF
size: .; V: TRBV29-1; D: .; J: TRBJ2-7; DNA: TGCAGCATTACGGGGCAGGGTGGTCCTGAGCAGTACTTC; CDR3: CSITGQGGPEQYF
size: .; V: TRBV5-1; D: TRBD2; J: TRBJ2-3; DNA: TGCGCCAGCAGCTTCCAGACTAGCGGTACAGATACGCAGTATTTT; CDR3: CASSFQTSGTDTQYF
size: .; V: TRBV6-6; D: TRBD2; J: TRBJ2-1; DNA: TGTGCCAGCAGCCCTTTCACGGGAGGCCCCTACAATGAGCAGTTCTTC; CDR3: CASSPFTGGPYNEQFF
size: .; V: TRBV30; D: TRBD2; J: TRBJ2-1; DNA: TGTGCCTGGATAGGAGGGCGGGGGGGCCTTATGTTCTTC; CDR3: CAWIGGRGGLMFF
size: .; V: TRBV7-2; D: .; J: TRBJ2-1; DNA: TGTGCCAGCAGCTTAGGAGTCGGACCCTACAATGAGCAGTTCTTC; CDR3: CASSLGVGPYNEQFF
size: .; V: TRBV19; D: TRBD1; J: TRBJ1-2; DNA: TGTGCCAGTAGTGCCCCCGGGGCAGGGGGTCTGGTAGGCTACACCTTC; CDR3: CASSAPGAGGLVGYTF
size: .; V: TRBV5-1; D: .; J: TRBJ1-5; DNA: TGCGCCAGCAGCTTGTTGGGGGATTCCAATCAGCCCCAGCATTTT; CDR3: CASSLLGDSNQPQHF
size: few; V: TRBV7-2; D: TRBD1; J: TRBJ1-2; DNA: TGTGCCAGCAGCGTCACAGGGGGGATTGGCTACACCTTC; CDR3: CASSVTGGIGYTF
size: .; V: TRBV28; D: TRBD2; J: TRBJ2-3; DNA: TGTGCCAGCAGTTTTAATCTAGCGGGAACCACAGATACGCAGTATTTT; CDR3: CASSFNLAGTTDTQYF
size: .; V: TRBV7-8; D: .; J: TRBJ1-1; DNA: TGTGCCAGCAGCTTGGACGGATTTGGGACCACTGAAGCTTTCTTT; CDR3: CASSLDGFGTTEAFF
size: few; V: TRBV4-3; D: TRBD1; J: TRBJ2-1; DNA: TGCGCCAGCAGCCAAGAGGGGACAGGGGGCTACAATGAGCAGTTCTTC; CDR3: CASSQEGTGGYNEQFF
size: medium-sized; V: TRBV7-7; D: .; J: TRBJ2-1; DNA: TGTGCTAGCAGCTTAGGCCTACAGGGTGATGAGCAGTTCTTC; CDR3: CASSLGLQGDEQFF
size: few; V: TRBV10-1; D: TRBD2; J: TRBJ2-1; DNA: TGCGCCAGCAGCTCTAGCGGGACCTCTAATGAGCAGTTCTTC; CDR3: CASSSSGTSNEQFF
size: .; V: TRBV11-2; D: .; J: TRBJ2-3; DNA: TGTGCCAGCACCGGATATGGGCGCGGGTCAGATACGCAGTATTTT; CDR3: CASTGYGRGSDTQYF
size: few; V: TRBV28; D: .; J: TRBJ1-5; DNA: TGTGCCAGCAGGACGGACACTTCGTTTGGGGAGCCCCAGCATTTT; CDR3: CASRTDTSFGEPQHF
size: .; V: TRBV9; D: .; J: TRBJ1-6; DNA: TGTGCCAGCAGCCTAGCAGGGTGGCGCTCACCCCTCCACTTT; CDR3: CASSLAGWRSPLHF
size: .; V: TRBV4-1; D: .; J: TRBJ2-7; DNA: TGCGCCAGCAGCCAGAAGGACTTCTCCTACGAGCAGTACTTC; CDR3: CASSQKDFSYEQYF